This TCR beta chain was recovered during a study of blood T cell repertoires in COVID-19. For the study at large: Sites in the United States, Italy and Spain provided acute and convalescent COVID-19 samples. T cells, B-cell-depleted T cells, or PBMCs supplied cDNA or gDNA.

Per the original methods: Estimates of nucleated cell counts were drawn from the amplification of reference gene primers. Generated by immunoSEQ multiplex PCR, the TCRdb table keeps only in-frame clones and is missing some. V and J calls and clone size come straight from that table; D and trimming were deduced from the DNA. The sample holds fewer than 120,000 clones; around 68% are singletons and the top ten take over 6%. Germline V gives CDR1 SGHTA, CDR2 FQGNSA. The CDR3 has 17 residues. V lost 5 bases and J lost 6; bases outside the gene matches: 11. This clonotype was obtained from a woman aged 60 to 75 with acute or convalescent COVID-19. The sequencing input was peripheral blood. This chain uses TRBV7-2 with TRBJ2-4; the match to TRBD2 covers 12 bases. CDR3 DNA: TGTGCCAGCAGCGCAACTACCGGACTAGCGGGGAGAAACATTCAGTACTTC. Encoded protein: CASSATTGLAGRNIQYF.